This T cell receptor (beta chain) was recovered during a study of cytomegalovirus exposure and HLA in healthy donors. Details on this clone: Antigen unknown.

Use of 60 Vbeta and 13 Jbeta primers characterized the PCR. TCRdb keeps only in-frame clones here, not all; method: immunoSEQ multiplex PCR. This table holds 100,000 to 150,000 clones, approximately 69% found once. CDR1 is SGDLS, CDR2 YYNGEE, per germline. CDR3 length equals 16 residues. V was trimmed by 7 bases and J by 6 bases, leaving 23 bases between them. General study points: A later analysis associated roughly 15,000 TCR beta sequences with HLA alleles at a 0.05 false discovery rate.

This chain uses TRBV9 with TRBJ2-1; D perhaps matches TRBD2 (7 bases). What was sequenced was PBMCs. The sequence derives from a middle-aged man in good health and CMV-seropositive. The CDR3 sequence is CASGGVGGRASNEQFF. The CDR3, as DNA: TGTGCCAGCGGCGGGGTAGGGGGGAGGGCGAGCAATGAGCAGTTCTTC. Full variable domain (rest looked up from reference TRBV9 and TRBJ2-1): DSGVTQTPKHLITATGQRVTLRCSPRSGDLSVYWYQQSLDQGLQFLIQYYNGEERAKGNILERFSAQQFPDLHSELNLSSLELGDSALYFCASGGVGGRASNEQFFGPGTRLTVL.